This T cell receptor (beta chain) was retrieved from a study of blood T cell repertoires in COVID-19. At the level of the study: There were acute and convalescent COVID-19 samples, and they came from the United States, Italy and Spain.

Germline lookup yields CDR1 SGHRS and CDR2 YFSETQ. Trimming at V came to 3 bases and at J to 3 bases, leaving 10 bases not matched to a gene. This CDR3 is 17 amino acids long. Per the authors' pipeline: Counts of nucleated cells, estimated from reference gene primer amplification, were obtained. Some clones are missing from TCRdb's copy, which holds only in-frame ones; the method was immunoSEQ multiplex PCR. Clone size and the V and J calls come from that table; the DNA yielded D and trimming. The sample includes 91,000 or so clones, about 89% of them seen just once. This chain connects TRBV5-1 to TRBJ2-1; TRBD1 aligns across 9 bases. The TCR sequence derives from a woman aged 45-65 years in a cohort sampled during active COVID-19. The sequenced sample consisted of peripheral blood. The chain's CDR3 is CASSSGTGRLGYNEQFF. The DNA of the CDR3 is TGCGCCAGCAGCTCCGGGACAGGGCGATTAGGCTACAATGAGCAGTTCTTC.